Described below is a single T cell receptor (beta chain) sequence and its context. The antigen is unknown. The germline CDR1 and CDR2 sequences are SGHAT and FQNNGV. Trimming pared 5 bases from V and 6 bases from J, leaving 21 bases between. This CDR3 is 16 amino acids long. These data belong to a study of T-cell memory formation after mild COVID-19. Study summary: In these data, TCR clusters were largely donor specific. General study findings and limits: The study found balanced CD4/CD8 in clones contracting day 15 to 85 and a CD4+ lean in later expanders. Contracting CD4+ clones were located mainly in CM and EM, and CD8+ clones in EMRA. Pre-infection memory harbored some responding clones, suggesting cross-reactive memory joined.

TCRdb analysed the 5' RACE reads with MiXCR anew, one entry per CDR3 protein. The sample shows roughly 310,000 distinct CDR3 sequences, about 16% of them seen only once. This chain links TRBV11-2 with TRBJ2-3; D is ambiguous. Sequenced sample: PBMCs or a T cell subset sorted from them (not recorded which). This sequence was found in a man in his late teens or twenties who had mild COVID-19 (a few samples of this study predate the infection). Cell type and time point are not known. The CDR3 protein is CASSPLGGGRWDTQYF. The CDR3 nucleotides are TGTGCCAGCAGCCCCTTGGGCGGCGGCCGTTGGGATACGCAGTATTTT.